The sequence of this TCR beta chain was determined in a study of blood T cell repertoires in COVID-19. The repertoire was sequenced with immunoSEQ multiplex PCR; TCRdb's copy has only in-frame clones and lacks some. The table shows a few hundred thousand clones, with about 88% occurring only once. Specimen: peripheral blood. The clonotype was recovered from a man younger than 35 with active or convalescent COVID-19.

The CDR3 coding sequence is TGTGCCAGCAGTTCCGGACAGGGGGCCACTGAAGCTTTCTTT. Translation gives CASSSGQGATEAFF. The chain combines TRBV28 with TRBJ1-1, with 11 bases identical to TRBD1. Per germline, CDR1 MDHEN and CDR2 SYDVKM. Trimming removed 4 bases from V and 4 bases from J; junction bases left unmatched: 2. The CDR3 extends over 14 amino acids.